The 9 T cell receptor beta chains reported below all come from one sample, sequenced in a study of T-cell reconstitution after alpha-beta-depleted transplantation in children. Unique molecular identifiers were built into the TCRbeta library. MiXCR, applied by TCRdb to the PCR reads, yields one record per CDR3 protein. The table records some 290,000 distinct CDR3 sequences, 9.5% to 10% of them present only once. Sequenced here: PBMCs from the stem cell graft donor, sampled from the stem cell graft. These TCRs come from a human donor who donated a stem cell graft to a child with SCID.

This clonotype was counted between two and nine times. This rearrangement joins TRBV12-3 or TRBV12-4 to TRBJ1-5; no definite D call. The ends were cut back, 5 bases at V and 7 bases at J, with 9 bases in the middle. The length of the CDR3 is 12 residues. CDR3 nucleotides: TGTGCCAGCAGTCCCGGGAGACAGCCCCAGCATTTT. It translates to CASSPGRQPQHF.

A note on this clonotype: This clone may be a read error of a much larger clone one base away. The chain combines TRBV10-3 with TRBJ2-2; 11 bases match TRBD1. Trimming took 6 bases from V and 10 from J; bases not matched to a gene: 7. There are 14 residues in the CDR3. Germline lookup yields CDR1 ENHRY and CDR2 SYGVKD. As DNA, the CDR3 is TGTGCCATCAGAGGACAGGGGGCATCCGAGGAGCTGTTTTTT. Its translation: CAIRGQGASEELFF.

This chain connects TRBV29-1 to TRBJ2-1; D might be TRBD2 (5 bases). The V and J ends lost 6 bases and 6 bases respectively, with 12 bases between them. Germline CDR1 SQVTM, CDR2 ANQGSEA. The CDR3 is 12 amino acids. For the CDR3, the DNA is TGCAGCGTGAGATGGGGAGTCAATGAGCAGTTCTTC. It translates to CSVRWGVNEQFF.

V and J are TRBV5-1 and TRBJ1-3, with a possible D match to TRBD1 (5 bases). This CDR3 contains 15 residues. V lost 4 bases and J 0 bases, leaving 11 bases between the germline ends. In germline, CDR1 is SGHRS, CDR2 YFSETQ. CDR3 nucleotide sequence: TGCGCCAGCAGCGGTTCAGGGAACTCTGGAAACACCATATATTTT. It translates to CASSGSGNSGNTIYF.

This clonotype was found a few times. The rearrangement joins TRBV19 to TRBJ2-5, with D perhaps matching TRBD2 (6 bases). The V end was cut by 8 bases, the J end by 1 base, with 11 bases between. The CDR3 extends over 13 amino acids. Germline CDR1 LNHDA, CDR2 SQIVND (reference sequence). CDR3 residues: CASHSGSQETQYF. The CDR3 DNA sequence: TGTGCCAGTCACAGCGGGTCCCAAGAGACCCAGTACTTC.

This clonotype was picked up a small number of times. The chain uses TRBV12-3 or TRBV12-4 and TRBJ2-7; D not certain. The CDR3 runs to 14 residues. V was trimmed by 8 bases and J by 2 bases, leaving 16 bases between them. This CDR3 is CASSLPHKAYEQYF. DNA of the CDR3: TGTGCCAGCTCCCTTCCGCACAAAGCCTACGAGCAGTACTTC.

The CDR3 protein is CSAKARTSTDTQYF. The CDR3 nucleotides are TGCAGTGCTAAGGCCCGGACTAGCACAGATACGCAGTATTTT. The chain joins TRBV20-1 to TRBJ2-3, with D possibly TRBD2 on 5 matching bases. V lost 4 bases and J 0 bases, leaving 11 bases between the germline ends. The CDR3 has 14 amino acids. Germline CDR1 and CDR2: DFQATT and SNEGSKA (reference sequence).

This clonotype was observed a handful of times. The chain uses TRBV7-8 and TRBJ2-1; TRBD2 matches at 7 bases. Looked up from germline, CDR1 is SGHVS and CDR2 is FQNEAQ. The CDR3 extends over 17 amino acids. Trimming cost V 1 base and J 8 bases; bases outside gene matches: 14. The CDR3 here is CASSLELYTGGLDEQFF. The DNA for the CDR3 is TGTGCCAGCAGCTTAGAGTTATATACGGGGGGTTTGGATGAGCAGTTCTTC. The complete variable domain, with remaining parts taken from reference TRBV7-8 and TRBJ2-1, reads GAGVSQSPRYKVAKRGQDVALRCDPISGHVSLFWYQQALGQGPEFLTYFQNEAQLDKSGLPSDRFFAERPEGSVSTLKIQRTQQEDSAVYLCASSLELYTGGLDEQFFGPGTRLTVL.

On this clonotype itself: One junction end disagrees with the germline gene, perhaps due to a read error. V is TRBV20-1 and J is TRBJ1-3; D is perhaps TRBD1 (5 bases). CDR3 length: 15 residues. The germline V gene has CDR1 DFQATT and CDR2 SNEGSKA (reference sequence). The CDR3 nucleotides read TGCAGTGCTAGTGGAAGGGGCCGCTCTGGAAAGACCATATATTTT. Translated: CSASGRGRSGKTIYF.